This T cell receptor (beta chain) was identified during a study of response to subunit inactivated influenza vaccine. CDR1 and CDR2 from the germline V gene are SQVTM and ANQGSEA. The CDR3 contains 17 residues. V was pared by 4 bases and J by 7 bases, with 29 bases between. This clonotype appeared many times. TCRdb passed the RT-PCR reads through MiXCR, listing each CDR3 protein once. The sample has some 570,000 distinct CDR3 sequences, about 11% seen once; the top ten hold 11%. Separately, the same data were catalogued under a study of T cells expressing NK-cell markers. As that study records: Beta-chain TCR cDNA was generated via 5'RACE template switching with UMIs. HCMV specificity of the expanded NKG2C+ T cell clones stayed unclear.

Sequencing was performed on PBMCs from blood, taken on the day of vaccination. V and J are TRBV29-1 and TRBJ2-7; D perhaps matches TRBD2 (6 bases). This clonotype was obtained from a man aged 45-60 years who received an inactivated influenza vaccine. CDR3 residues: CSVGPKSGTSSAGEQYF. The CDR3 DNA sequence: TGCAGCGTTGGTCCCAAATCCGGGACTTCCAGTGCCGGGGAGCAGTACTTC.